What follows are 17 T cell receptor beta chains derived from one specimen sequenced in a study of OX40 agonist ivuxolimab in advanced cancers. The data were produced by immunoSEQ multiplex PCR, yet TCRdb's version contains in-frame clones alone and is incomplete. The table includes roughly 98,000 clones, approximately 80% detected once. The sequences come from CD4+ or CD8+ T cells sorted from blood, collected in a trial of the OX40 agonist ivuxolimab. The source is an adult with an advanced solid tumor such as melanoma, head and neck, liver or kidney cancer.

This chain links TRBV7-9 with TRBJ2-1, with D perhaps TRBD1 (5 bases). This CDR3 comprises 13 residues. V was trimmed by 4 bases and J by 4 bases, leaving 8 bases between them. CDR1 and CDR2 (germline): SEHNR, FQNEAQ (reference sequence). CDR3 region: CASSSDRYNEQFF. In DNA form, the CDR3 reads TGTGCCAGCAGCTCCGACAGATACAATGAGCAGTTCTTC.

This sequence joins TRBV7-2 and TRBJ2-7, with 11 bases that match TRBD2. V shed 5 bases, J shed 2 bases, and the junction held 5 bases outside the gene matches. Germline V CDR1 and CDR2: SGHTA, FQGNSA. This CDR3 contains 15 residues. The CDR3 DNA sequence: TGTGCCAGCAGCCCAACTAGCGGGGGAACCTACGAGCAGTACTTC. Residues: CASSPTSGGTYEQYF.

The chain employs TRBV7-8 and TRBJ1-1; D is possibly TRBD1 (6 bases). The CDR3 has 13 amino acids. V was shortened by 9 bases and J by 4 bases, with 15 bases between the two germline ends. Germline CDR1 reads SGHVS; CDR2 reads FQNEAQ. The DNA for the CDR3 is TGTGCCAGTAGCCAGGGCAGGGGCACTGAAGCTTTCTTT. Its translation: CASSQGRGTEAFF.

At least ten counts were recorded for this clone. This sequence joins TRBV19 and TRBJ2-1; TRBD2 aligns across 9 bases. Trimming took 2 bases from V and 3 from J; bases not matched to a gene: 2. The CDR3 spans 15 residues. From germline, CDR1 is LNHDA and CDR2 SQIVND (reference sequence). The CDR3 sequence: CASSIWTSDYNEQFF. DNA of the CDR3: TGTGCCAGTAGTATATGGACTAGCGACTACAATGAGCAGTTCTTC. Full variable domain (rest looked up from reference TRBV19 and TRBJ2-1): DGGITQSPKYLFRKEGQNVTLSCEQNLNHDAMYWYRQDPGQGLRLIYYSQIVNDFQKGDIAEGYSVSREKKESFPLTVTSAQKNPTAFYLCASSIWTSDYNEQFFGPGTRLTVL.

The chain employs TRBV7-2 and TRBJ2-5, with 8 bases matching TRBD2. The germline V gene has CDR1 SGHTA and CDR2 FQGNSA. V trimming: 5 bases; J trimming: 5 bases; junction bases outside the gene matches: 4. This CDR3 region has 13 residues. CDR3 bases: TGTGCCAGCAGCGGGAGCGGGGGCGAGACCCAGTACTTC. This gives the protein CASSGSGGETQYF.

The chain employs TRBV6-1 and TRBJ1-3; no definite D call. The CDR3 has 13 amino acids. The germline V gene has CDR1 MNHNS and CDR2 SASEGT. Trimming left V 6 bases short and J 2 bases short, with 8 bases between. In nucleotides, the CDR3 is TGTGCCAGCAGCCGGACCGCTGGAAACACCATATATTTT. It is translated as CASSRTAGNTIYF.

The V call is TRBV5-5, the J call TRBJ2-7, with TRBD1 as a possible D gene (7 bases). CDR3 size: 13 residues. Germline V gives CDR1 SGHKS, CDR2 YYEKEE (reference sequence). The V end was cut by 3 bases, the J end by 6 bases, with 13 bases between. CDR3 bases: TGTGCCAGCAGCTCTCAGGGGGGCCTCGAGCAGTACTTC. Translating gives CASSSQGGLEQYF.

In this sample, this clone turned up a few times. V usage is TRBV7-8 and J usage is TRBJ1-1, with D possibly TRBD1 on 5 matching bases. Trimming cost V 5 bases and J 2 bases, with 9 bases left between them. Germline V gene data show CDR1 as SGHVS and CDR2 as FQNEAQ. There are 13 residues in the CDR3. CDR3 nucleotides: TGTGCCAGCAGCCCAGGACACAACACTGAAGCTTTCTTT. Translation gives CASSPGHNTEAFF. The full variable domain, completed using reference TRBV7-8 and TRBJ1-1, is GAGVSQSPRYKVAKRGQDVALRCDPISGHVSLFWYQQALGQGPEFLTYFQNEAQLDKSGLPSDRFFAERPEGSVSTLKIQRTQQEDSAVYLCASSPGHNTEAFFGQGTRLTVV.

The chain recombines TRBV7-2 with TRBJ2-5, with unresolved D. V was trimmed by 4 bases and J by 7 bases, leaving 16 bases between them. This CDR3 contains 14 residues. Germline V lookup: CDR1 SGHTA, CDR2 FQGNSA. As DNA, the CDR3 is TGTGCCAGCAGCTACCCCGGACGACAACCGACCCAGTACTTC. Its translation is CASSYPGRQPTQYF.

This sequence joins TRBV28 and TRBJ2-1, with TRBD1 matching over 11 bases. Trimming at V came to 6 bases and at J to 9 bases, leaving 13 bases not matched to a gene. This CDR3 contains 16 residues. The V gene's germline CDR1 is MDHEN and CDR2 SYDVKM. CDR3 in DNA: TGTGCCAGCAGACGCCGTTCCGGGACAGGGGGGGGTGAGCAGTTCTTC. Its protein product is CASRRRSGTGGGEQFF.

V usage is TRBV6-5 and J usage is TRBJ2-7; TRBD2 matches 7 bases. Germline CDR1 MNHEY, CDR2 SVGAGI. This CDR3 contains 13 residues. V gave up 8 bases and J gave up 2 bases; unmatched junction bases: 6. In nucleotides, the CDR3 is TGTGCCAGCCGGACTAGGGGCCCCTACGAGCAGTACTTC. Its protein product is CASRTRGPYEQYF.

The rearrangement uses TRBV7-2 and TRBJ2-5; D may correspond to TRBD1 or TRBD2 (6 bases each). The CDR3 sequence is 14 residues long. The germline V gene encodes CDR1 SGHTA and CDR2 FQGNSA. The ends were cut back, 6 bases at V and 2 bases at J, with 13 bases in the middle. The CDR3 region is CASRIGGRQETQYF. CDR3 nucleotide sequence: TGTGCCAGCAGAATCGGGGGCCGTCAAGAGACCCAGTACTTC.

The chain couples TRBV7-6 to TRBJ2-1; TRBD1 matches 9 bases. The CDR3 contains 16 residues. Per the germline V gene, CDR1 is SGHVS and CDR2 is FNYEAQ. After removal of 1 base from V and 2 bases from J, the junction contained 3 bases not matched to a gene. The DNA of the CDR3 is TGTGCCAGCAGCTTAGGGGGACAGGGAACCTACAATGAGCAGTTCTTC. This gives the protein CASSLGGQGTYNEQFF.

The chain uses TRBV6-5 and TRBJ2-7; no firm D call. The CDR3 loop spans 14 amino acids. Germline V gives CDR1 MNHEY, CDR2 SVGAGI. Trimming left V 0 bases short and J 3 bases short, with 9 bases between. CDR3 amino acids: CASSYSLADYEQYF. The CDR3 region has the DNA TGTGCCAGCAGTTACTCGTTGGCCGACTACGAGCAGTACTTC.

The V and J genes are TRBV4-3 and TRBJ2-2; TRBD2 matches at 8 bases. Per germline, CDR1 LGHNA and CDR2 YSLEER. This CDR3 is 16 amino acids long. V was clipped by 2 bases and J by 3 bases; unmatched bases: 5. The CDR3 DNA reads TGCGCCAGCAGCCAATTAGTCGGGGGGGACACCGGGGAGCTGTTTTTT. This sequence encodes CASSQLVGGDTGELFF.

The CDR3 region has the DNA TGTGCCAGCAGCTTGGACGGCCGGGGAAACATTCAGTACTTC. Encoded protein: CASSLDGRGNIQYF. This chain connects TRBV7-9 to TRBJ2-4; possibly TRBD2 for D (5 bases). The CDR3 extends over 14 amino acids. Trimming shortened V by 3 bases and J by 6 bases, and 12 bases separated the two germline ends. CDR1 and CDR2 from the germline V gene are SEHNR and FQNEAQ (reference sequence).

The count of this clone is one. The genes are TRBV6-6 and TRBJ1-5, with 8 bases fitting TRBD1. The CDR3 length is 16 residues. Germline V gives CDR1 MNHNY, CDR2 SVGAGI (reference sequence). The J segment lost 2 bases and the V segment lost 7 bases, leaving 10 bases of the junction unmatched. DNA of the CDR3: TGTGCCAGCACCTCACGACAGGGGCAGGGCAATCAGCCCCAGCATTTT. This translates into CASTSRQGQGNQPQHF.